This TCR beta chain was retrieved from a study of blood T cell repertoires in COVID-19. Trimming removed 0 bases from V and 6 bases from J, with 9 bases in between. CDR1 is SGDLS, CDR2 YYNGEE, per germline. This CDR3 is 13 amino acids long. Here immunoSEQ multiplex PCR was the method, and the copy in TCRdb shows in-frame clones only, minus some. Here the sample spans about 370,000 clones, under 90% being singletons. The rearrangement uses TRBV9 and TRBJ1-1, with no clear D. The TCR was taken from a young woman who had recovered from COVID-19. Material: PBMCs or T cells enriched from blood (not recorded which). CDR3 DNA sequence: TGTGCCAGCAGCGTAGTCGGGAGCCCTGAAGCTTTCTTT. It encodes CASSVVGSPEAFF.